The present TCR beta chain was sequenced within a study of T-cell reconstitution after alpha-beta-depleted transplantation in children. Study-level results: Counts and diversity of T cells one year after transplant came mostly from newly produced T cells.

This clonotype was recorded many times. The antigen remains undetermined. The TCRbeta library was prepared with unique molecular identifiers. A single record per CDR3 protein comes from TCRdb applying MiXCR to the PCR reads. The table records approximately 290,000 distinct CDR3 sequences, approximately 10% of them present only once. This CDR3 spans 11 amino acids. The germline V gene encodes CDR1 SGHRS and CDR2 YFSETQ. V lost 2 bases to trimming and J lost 6 bases, with 5 bases between them. Sample: peripheral blood, taken 180 days after TCRalphabeta/CD19-depleted stem cell transplant. The receptor was isolated from a male patient between 2 and 15 years old who had a stem cell transplant for chronic granulomatous disease, so the T cells may come from the graft donor. This chain links TRBV5-1 with TRBJ2-5; D call uncertain. The CDR3 DNA reads TGCGCCAGCAGCTTACACAAGACCCAGTACTTC. Translating it yields CASSLHKTQYF. The full variable domain, rest sourced from reference TRBV5-1 and TRBJ2-5, is KAGVTQTPRYLIKTRGQQVTLSCSPISGHRSVSWYQQTPGQGLQFLFEYFSETQRNKGNFPGRFSGRQFSNSRSEMNVSTLELGDSALYLCASSLHKTQYFGPGTRLLVL.